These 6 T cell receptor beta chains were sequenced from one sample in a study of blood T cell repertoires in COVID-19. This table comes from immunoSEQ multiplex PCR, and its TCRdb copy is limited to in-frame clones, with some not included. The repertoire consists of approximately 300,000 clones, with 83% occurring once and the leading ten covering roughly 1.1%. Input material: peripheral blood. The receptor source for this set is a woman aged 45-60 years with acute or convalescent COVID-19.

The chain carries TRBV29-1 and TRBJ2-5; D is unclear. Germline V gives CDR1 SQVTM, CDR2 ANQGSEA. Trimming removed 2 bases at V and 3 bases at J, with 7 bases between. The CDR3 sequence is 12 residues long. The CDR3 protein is CSVEPSEETQYF. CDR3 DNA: TGCAGCGTTGAACCGTCGGAAGAGACCCAGTACTTC.

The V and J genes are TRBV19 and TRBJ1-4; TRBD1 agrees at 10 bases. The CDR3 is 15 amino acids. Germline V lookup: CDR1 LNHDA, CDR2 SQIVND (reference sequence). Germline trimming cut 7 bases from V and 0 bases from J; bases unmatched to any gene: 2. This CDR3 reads CASIGTGATNEKLFF. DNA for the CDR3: TGTGCCAGTATTGGGACAGGGGCAACTAATGAAAAACTGTTTTTT.

The chain's CDR3 is CASSLAEGTEAFF. Here the CDR3 DNA reads TGTGCCAGCAGCTTAGCGGAGGGGACTGAAGCTTTCTTT. The chain joins TRBV11-1 to TRBJ1-1, with a weak D call TRBD1 (5 bases). The CDR3 sequence is 13 residues long. The germline CDR1 and CDR2 sequences are SGHAT and FQDESV (reference sequence). The ends were cut back, 0 bases at V and 5 bases at J, with 7 bases in the middle.

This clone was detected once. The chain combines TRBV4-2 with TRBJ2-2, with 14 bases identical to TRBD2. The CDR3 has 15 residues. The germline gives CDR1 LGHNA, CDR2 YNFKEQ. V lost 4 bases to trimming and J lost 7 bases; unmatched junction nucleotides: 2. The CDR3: CASSRTSGGLGELFF. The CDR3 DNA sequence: TGTGCCAGCAGCCGGACTAGCGGGGGGCTCGGGGAGCTGTTTTTT.

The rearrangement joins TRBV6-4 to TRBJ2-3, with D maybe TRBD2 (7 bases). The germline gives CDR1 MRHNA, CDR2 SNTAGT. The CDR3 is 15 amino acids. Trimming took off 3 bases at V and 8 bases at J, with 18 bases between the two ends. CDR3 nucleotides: TGTGCCAGCAGTGAAGTTGGGGTGGCGGGGGCTACGCAGTATTTT. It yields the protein CASSEVGVAGATQYF.

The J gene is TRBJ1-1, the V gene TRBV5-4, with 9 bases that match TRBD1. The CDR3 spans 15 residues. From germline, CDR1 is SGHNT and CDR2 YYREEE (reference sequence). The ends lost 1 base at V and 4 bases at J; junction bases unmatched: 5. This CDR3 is CASSLYRGLGTEAFF. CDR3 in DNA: TGTGCCAGCAGCTTGTACAGGGGGCTTGGCACTGAAGCTTTCTTT.